The TCR beta chain under discussion was sequenced for a study of blood T cell repertoires in COVID-19. Authors' analysis steps: Reference gene primer amplification in the assay estimated nucleated cell counts. Measured with immunoSEQ multiplex PCR; TCRdb has only the in-frame clones, and not every one. Clone size and the V and J calls come from that table; the DNA yielded D and trimming. The sample gives about 150,000 clones, approximately 90% of which show up once; around 2.9% is in the top ten. Sequencing was done on a sample of peripheral blood. The origin of this receptor is a man aged 60 to 75 with active or convalescent COVID-19.

The CDR3 reads CSVDLQEGANEQFF. DNA of the CDR3: TGCAGCGTTGATTTACAGGAGGGGGCCAATGAGCAGTTCTTC. J is TRBJ2-1 and V is TRBV29-1; D possibly corresponds to TRBD1 (7 bases). Germline loops: CDR1 SQVTM, CDR2 ANQGSEA. V gave up 3 bases and J gave up 6 bases, with 15 bases separating them. There are 14 residues in the CDR3.